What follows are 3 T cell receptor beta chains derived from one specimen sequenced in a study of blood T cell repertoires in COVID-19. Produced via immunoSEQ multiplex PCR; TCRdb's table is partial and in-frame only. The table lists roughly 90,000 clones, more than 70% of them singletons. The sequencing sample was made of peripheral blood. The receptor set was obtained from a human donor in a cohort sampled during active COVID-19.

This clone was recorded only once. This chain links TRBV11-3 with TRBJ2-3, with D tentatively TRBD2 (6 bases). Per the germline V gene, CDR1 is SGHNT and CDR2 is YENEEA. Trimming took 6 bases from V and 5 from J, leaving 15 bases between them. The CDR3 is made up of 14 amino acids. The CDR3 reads CASSAGKPQDTQYF. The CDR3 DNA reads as TGTGCCAGCAGTGCGGGAAAACCCCAAGATACGCAGTATTTT.

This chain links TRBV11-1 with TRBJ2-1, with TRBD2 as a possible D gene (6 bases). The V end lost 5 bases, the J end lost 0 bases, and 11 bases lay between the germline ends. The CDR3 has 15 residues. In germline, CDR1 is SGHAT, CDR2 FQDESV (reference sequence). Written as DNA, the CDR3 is TGTGCCAGCAGCCCGAGGAGGGGCTCCTACAATGAGCAGTTCTTC. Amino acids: CASSPRRGSYNEQFF.

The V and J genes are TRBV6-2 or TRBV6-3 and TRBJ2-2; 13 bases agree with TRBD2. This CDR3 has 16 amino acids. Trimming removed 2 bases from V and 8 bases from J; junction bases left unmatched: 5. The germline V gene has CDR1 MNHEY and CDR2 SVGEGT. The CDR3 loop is CASSYPLAGGPGELFF. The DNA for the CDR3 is TGTGCCAGCAGTTACCCACTAGCGGGAGGGCCTGGGGAGCTGTTTTTT.